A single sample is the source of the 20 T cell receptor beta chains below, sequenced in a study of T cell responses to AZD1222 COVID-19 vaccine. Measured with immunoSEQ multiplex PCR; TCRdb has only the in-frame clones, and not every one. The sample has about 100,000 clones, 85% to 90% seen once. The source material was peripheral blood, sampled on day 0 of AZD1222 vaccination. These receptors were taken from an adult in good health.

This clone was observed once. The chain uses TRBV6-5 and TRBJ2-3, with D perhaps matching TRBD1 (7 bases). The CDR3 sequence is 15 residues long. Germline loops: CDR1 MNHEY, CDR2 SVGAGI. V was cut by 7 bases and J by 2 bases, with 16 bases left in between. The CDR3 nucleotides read TGTGCCAGCACCAGACCAGGGGGGCCCACAGATACGCAGTATTTT. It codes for CASTRPGGPTDTQYF.

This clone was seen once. CDR3 DNA: TGTGCCAGCAGCCGCTCTCAGGGAGGCTACGAGCAGTACTTC. Translation gives CASSRSQGGYEQYF. J is TRBJ2-7 and V is TRBV11-1; tentative D call: TRBD2 (6 bases). Germline V lookup: CDR1 SGHAT, CDR2 FQDESV (reference sequence). Trimming stripped 5 bases from V and 3 bases from J, with 14 bases between. The CDR3 extends over 14 amino acids.

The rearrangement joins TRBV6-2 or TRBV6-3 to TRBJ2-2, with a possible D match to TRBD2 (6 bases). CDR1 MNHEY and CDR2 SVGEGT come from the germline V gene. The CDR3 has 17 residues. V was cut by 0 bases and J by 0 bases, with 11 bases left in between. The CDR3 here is CASSYSFGTSNTGELFF. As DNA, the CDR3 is TGTGCCAGCAGTTACTCCTTCGGGACTTCGAACACCGGGGAGCTGTTTTTT.

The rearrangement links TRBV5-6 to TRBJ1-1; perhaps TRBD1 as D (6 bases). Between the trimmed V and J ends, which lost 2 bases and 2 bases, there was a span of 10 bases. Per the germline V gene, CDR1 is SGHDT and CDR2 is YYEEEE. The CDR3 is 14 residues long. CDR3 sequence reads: CASSLGTTNTEAFF. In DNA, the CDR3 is TGTGCCAGCAGCTTAGGGACAACTAACACTGAAGCTTTCTTT.

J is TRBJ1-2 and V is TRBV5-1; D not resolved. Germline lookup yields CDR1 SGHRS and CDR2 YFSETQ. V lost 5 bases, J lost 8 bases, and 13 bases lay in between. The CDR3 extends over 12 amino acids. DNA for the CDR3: TGCGCCAGCAGGGAGGGAATCAGCGGCTACACCTTC. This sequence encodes CASREGISGYTF.

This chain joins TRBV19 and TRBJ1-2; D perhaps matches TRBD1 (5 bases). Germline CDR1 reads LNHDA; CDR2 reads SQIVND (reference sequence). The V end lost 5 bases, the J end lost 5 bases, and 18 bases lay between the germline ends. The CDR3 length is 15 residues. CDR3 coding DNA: TGTGCCAGTAGTCTAAGGACCGGGCGGGGGTATGGCTACACCTTC. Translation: CASSLRTGRGYGYTF.

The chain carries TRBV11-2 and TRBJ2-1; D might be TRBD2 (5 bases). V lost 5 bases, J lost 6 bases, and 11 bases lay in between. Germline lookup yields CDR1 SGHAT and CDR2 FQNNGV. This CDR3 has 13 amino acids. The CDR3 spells CASSLTRVNEQFF. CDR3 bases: TGTGCCAGCAGCCTTACTAGAGTCAATGAGCAGTTCTTC.

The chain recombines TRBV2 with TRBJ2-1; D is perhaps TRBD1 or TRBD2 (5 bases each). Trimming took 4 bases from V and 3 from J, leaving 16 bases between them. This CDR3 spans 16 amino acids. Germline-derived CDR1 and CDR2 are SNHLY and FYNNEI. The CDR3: CASSGGNPGIYNEQFF. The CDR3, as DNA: TGTGCCAGCAGTGGGGGGAATCCAGGGATCTACAATGAGCAGTTCTTC.

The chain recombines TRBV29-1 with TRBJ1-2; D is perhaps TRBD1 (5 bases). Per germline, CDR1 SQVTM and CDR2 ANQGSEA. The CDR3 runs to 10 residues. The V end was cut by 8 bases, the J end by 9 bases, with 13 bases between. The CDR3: CSPQQVRYTF. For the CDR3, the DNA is TGCAGCCCTCAACAGGTGCGCTACACCTTC.

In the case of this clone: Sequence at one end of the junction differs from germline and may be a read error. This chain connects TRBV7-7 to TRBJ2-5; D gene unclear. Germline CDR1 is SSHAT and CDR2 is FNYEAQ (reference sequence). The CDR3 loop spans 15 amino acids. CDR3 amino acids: CASSPLVGNLETQYF. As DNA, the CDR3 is TGTGCTAGCAGCCCCCTAGTGGGGAACCTTGAGACCCAGTACTTC.

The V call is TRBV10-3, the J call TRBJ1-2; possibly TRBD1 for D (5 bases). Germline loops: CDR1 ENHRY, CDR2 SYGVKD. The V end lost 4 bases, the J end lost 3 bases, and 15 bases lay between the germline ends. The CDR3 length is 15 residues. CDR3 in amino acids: CAISARALGDYGYTF. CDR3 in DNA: TGTGCCATCAGTGCCAGGGCCCTGGGGGACTATGGCTACACCTTC.

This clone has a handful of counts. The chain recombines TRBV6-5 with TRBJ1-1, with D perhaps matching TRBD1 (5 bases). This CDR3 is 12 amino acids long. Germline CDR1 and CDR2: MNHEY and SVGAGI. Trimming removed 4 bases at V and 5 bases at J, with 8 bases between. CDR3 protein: CASSSYRTEAFF. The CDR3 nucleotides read TGTGCCAGCAGTTCCTACAGGACTGAAGCTTTCTTT.

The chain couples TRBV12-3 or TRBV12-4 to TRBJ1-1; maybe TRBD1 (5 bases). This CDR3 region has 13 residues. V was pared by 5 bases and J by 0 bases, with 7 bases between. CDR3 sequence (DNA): TGTGCCAGCAGTAAGGGGTTGAACACTGAAGCTTTCTTT. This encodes CASSKGLNTEAFF.

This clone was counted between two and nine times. The CDR3 is CAWSDQSNQPQHF. For the CDR3, the DNA is TGTGCCTGGAGTGACCAGAGTAATCAGCCCCAGCATTTT. The J gene is TRBJ1-5, the V gene TRBV30; D gene ambiguous. V lost 1 base, J lost 4 bases, and 8 bases lay in between. CDR1 GTSNPN and CDR2 SVGIG come from the germline V gene (reference sequence). The CDR3 covers 13 residues. The full variable domain, with the rest looked up from reference TRBV30 and TRBJ1-5, is SQTIHQWPATLVQPVGSPLSLECTVEGTSNPNLYWYRQAAGRGLQLLFYSVGIGQISSEVPQNLSASRPQDRQFILSSKKLLLSDSGFYLCAWSDQSNQPQHFGDGTRLSIL.

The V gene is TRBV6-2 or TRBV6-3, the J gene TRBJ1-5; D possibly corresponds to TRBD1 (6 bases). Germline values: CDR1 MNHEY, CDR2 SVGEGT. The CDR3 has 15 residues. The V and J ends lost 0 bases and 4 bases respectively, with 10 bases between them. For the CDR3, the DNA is TGTGCCAGCAGTTACTCAAGGGGGTCAAATCAGCCCCAGCATTTT. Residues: CASSYSRGSNQPQHF.

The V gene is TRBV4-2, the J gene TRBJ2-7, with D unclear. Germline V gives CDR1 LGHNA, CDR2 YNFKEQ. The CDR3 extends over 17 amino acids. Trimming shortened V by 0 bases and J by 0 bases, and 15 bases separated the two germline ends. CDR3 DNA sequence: TGTGCCAGCAGCCAAGAAGGTGGAGCGCCGAGCTCCTACGAGCAGTACTTC. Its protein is CASSQEGGAPSSYEQYF.

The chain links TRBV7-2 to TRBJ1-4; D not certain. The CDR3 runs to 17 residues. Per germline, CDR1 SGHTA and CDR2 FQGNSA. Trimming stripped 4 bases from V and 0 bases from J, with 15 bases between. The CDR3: CASSSPHSGATNEKLFF. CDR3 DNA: TGTGCCAGCAGCTCCCCCCATAGCGGAGCAACTAATGAAAAACTGTTTTTT.

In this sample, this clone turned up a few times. The CDR3 spells CSVVITNTEAFF. In nucleotides, the CDR3 is TGCAGCGTTGTCATCACTAACACTGAAGCTTTCTTT. The chain recombines TRBV29-1 with TRBJ1-1, with no clear D. V was trimmed by 4 bases and J by 2 bases, leaving 8 bases between them. The CDR3 runs 12 residues. The germline gives CDR1 SQVTM, CDR2 ANQGSEA.

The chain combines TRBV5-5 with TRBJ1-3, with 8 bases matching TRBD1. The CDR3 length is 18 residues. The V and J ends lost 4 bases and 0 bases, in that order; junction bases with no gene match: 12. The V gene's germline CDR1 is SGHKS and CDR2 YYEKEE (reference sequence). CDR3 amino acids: CASSPRQGSPTSGNTIYF. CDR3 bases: TGTGCCAGCAGCCCAAGACAGGGGAGCCCTACCTCTGGAAACACCATATATTTT. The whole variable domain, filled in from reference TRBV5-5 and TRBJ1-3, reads DAGVTQSPTHLIKTRGQQVTLRCSPISGHKSVSWYQQVLGQGPQFIFQYYEKEERGRGNFPDRFSARQFPNYSSELNVNALLLGDSALYLCASSPRQGSPTSGNTIYFGEGSWLTVV.

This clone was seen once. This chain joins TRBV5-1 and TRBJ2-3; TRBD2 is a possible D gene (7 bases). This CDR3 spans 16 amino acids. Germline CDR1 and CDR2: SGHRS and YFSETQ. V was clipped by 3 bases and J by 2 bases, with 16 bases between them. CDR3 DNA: TGCGCCAGCAGCTCAGGCGCGGGGGCCAACACAGATACGCAGTATTTT. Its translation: CASSSGAGANTDTQYF.